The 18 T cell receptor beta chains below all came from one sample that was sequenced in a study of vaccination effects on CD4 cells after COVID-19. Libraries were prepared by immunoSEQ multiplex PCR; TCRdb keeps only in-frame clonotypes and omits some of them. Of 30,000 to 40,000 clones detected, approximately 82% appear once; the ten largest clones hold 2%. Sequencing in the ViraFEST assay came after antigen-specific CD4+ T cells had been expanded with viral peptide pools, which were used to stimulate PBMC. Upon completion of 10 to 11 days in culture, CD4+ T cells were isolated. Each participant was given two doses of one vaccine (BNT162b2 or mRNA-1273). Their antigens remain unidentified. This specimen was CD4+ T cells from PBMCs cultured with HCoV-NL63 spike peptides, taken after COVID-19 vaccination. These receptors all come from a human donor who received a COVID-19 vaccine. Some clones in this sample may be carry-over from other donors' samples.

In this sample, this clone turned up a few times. The DNA of the CDR3 is TGTGCCAGCAGCCCACAGGGTGGAGGCAATGAGCAGTTCTTC. Its protein is CASSPQGGGNEQFF. The V and J genes are TRBV7-9 and TRBJ2-1; tentatively, D is TRBD1 (6 bases). Germline loops: CDR1 SEHNR, CDR2 FQNEAQ (reference sequence). Trimming removed 5 bases at V and 6 bases at J, with 14 bases between. The CDR3 is 14 amino acids.

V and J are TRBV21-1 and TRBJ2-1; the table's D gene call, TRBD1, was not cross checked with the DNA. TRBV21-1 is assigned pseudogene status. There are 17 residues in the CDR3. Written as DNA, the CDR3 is TGTGCCAGCAGCCAAAGGAGGGGGACAGAGGATTACAATGAGCAGTTCTTC. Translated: CASSQRRGTEDYNEQFF.

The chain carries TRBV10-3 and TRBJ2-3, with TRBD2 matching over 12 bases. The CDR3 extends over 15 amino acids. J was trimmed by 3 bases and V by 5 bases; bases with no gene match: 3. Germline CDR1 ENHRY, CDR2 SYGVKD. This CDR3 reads CAISPTSGGTDTQYF. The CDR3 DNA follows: TGTGCCATCAGTCCGACTAGCGGGGGAACAGATACGCAGTATTTT.

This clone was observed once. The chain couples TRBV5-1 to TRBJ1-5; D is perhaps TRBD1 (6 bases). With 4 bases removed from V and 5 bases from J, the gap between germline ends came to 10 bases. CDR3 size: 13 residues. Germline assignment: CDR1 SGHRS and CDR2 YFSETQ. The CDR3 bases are TGCGCCAGCAGCGGGGACACTGATCAGCCCCAGCATTTT. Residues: CASSGDTDQPQHF.

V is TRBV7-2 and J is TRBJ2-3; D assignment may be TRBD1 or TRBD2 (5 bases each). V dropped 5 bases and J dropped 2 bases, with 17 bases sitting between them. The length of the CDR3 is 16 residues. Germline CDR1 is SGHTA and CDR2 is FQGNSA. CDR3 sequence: CASSPRGTTTTDTQYF. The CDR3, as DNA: TGTGCCAGCAGCCCGAGGGGTACGACTACCACAGATACGCAGTATTTT. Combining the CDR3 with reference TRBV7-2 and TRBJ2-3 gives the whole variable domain GAGVSQSPSNKVTEKGKDVELRCDPISGHTALYWYRQSLGQGLEFLIYFQGNSAPDKSGLPSDRFSAERTGGSVSTLTIQRTQQEDSAVYLCASSPRGTTTTDTQYFGPGTRLTVL.

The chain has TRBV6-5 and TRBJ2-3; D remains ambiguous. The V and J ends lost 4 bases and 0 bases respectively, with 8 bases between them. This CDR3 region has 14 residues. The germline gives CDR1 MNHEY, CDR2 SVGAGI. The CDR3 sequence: CASSWGLSTDTQYF. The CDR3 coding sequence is TGTGCCAGCAGTTGGGGTCTTAGCACAGATACGCAGTATTTT.

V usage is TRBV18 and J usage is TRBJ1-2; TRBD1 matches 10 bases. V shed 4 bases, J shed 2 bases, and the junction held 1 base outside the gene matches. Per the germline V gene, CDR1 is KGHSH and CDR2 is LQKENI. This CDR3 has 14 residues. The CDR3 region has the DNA TGTGCCAGCTCACAGGGACAGGGGAACTATGGCTACACCTTC. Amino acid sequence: CASSQGQGNYGYTF.

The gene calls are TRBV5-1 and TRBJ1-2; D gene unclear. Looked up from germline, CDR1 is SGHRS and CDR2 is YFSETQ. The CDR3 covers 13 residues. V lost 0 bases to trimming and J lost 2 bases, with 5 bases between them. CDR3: CASSLDQNYGYTF. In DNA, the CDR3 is TGCGCCAGCAGCTTGGATCAAAACTATGGCTACACCTTC.

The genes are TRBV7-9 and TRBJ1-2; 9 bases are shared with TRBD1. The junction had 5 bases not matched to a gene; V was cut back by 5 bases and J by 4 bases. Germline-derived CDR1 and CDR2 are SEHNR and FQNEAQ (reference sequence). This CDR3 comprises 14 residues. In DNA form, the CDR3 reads TGTGCCAGCAGCCACGCGACAGGGGGCTATGGCTACACCTTC. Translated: CASSHATGGYGYTF.

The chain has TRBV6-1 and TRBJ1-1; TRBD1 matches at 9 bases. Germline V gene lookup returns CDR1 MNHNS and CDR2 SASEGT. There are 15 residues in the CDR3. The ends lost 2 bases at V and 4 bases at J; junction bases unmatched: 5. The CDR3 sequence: CASSEYRGRSTEAFF. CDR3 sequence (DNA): TGTGCCAGCAGTGAATACAGGGGGCGCAGCACTGAAGCTTTCTTT.

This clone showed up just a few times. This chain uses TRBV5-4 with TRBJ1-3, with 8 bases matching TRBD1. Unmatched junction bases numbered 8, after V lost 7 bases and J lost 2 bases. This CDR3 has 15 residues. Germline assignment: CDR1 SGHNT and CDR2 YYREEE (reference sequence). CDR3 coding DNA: TGTGCCAGCTGCACCCAGGGGGCGCCTGGAAACACCATATATTTT. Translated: CASCTQGAPGNTIYF.

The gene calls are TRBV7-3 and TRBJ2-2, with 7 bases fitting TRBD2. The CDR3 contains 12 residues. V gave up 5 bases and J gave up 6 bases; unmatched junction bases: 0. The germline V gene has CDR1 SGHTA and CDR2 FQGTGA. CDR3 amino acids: CASSAGAGELFF. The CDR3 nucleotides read TGTGCCAGCAGCGCGGGGGCCGGGGAGCTGTTTTTT.

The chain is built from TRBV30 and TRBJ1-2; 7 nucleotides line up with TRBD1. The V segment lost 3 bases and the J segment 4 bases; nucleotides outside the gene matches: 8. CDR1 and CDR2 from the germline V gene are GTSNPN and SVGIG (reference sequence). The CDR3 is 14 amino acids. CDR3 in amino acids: CAWRTTGVGYGYTF. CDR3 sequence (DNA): TGTGCCTGGAGAACAACAGGGGTAGGCTATGGCTACACCTTC.

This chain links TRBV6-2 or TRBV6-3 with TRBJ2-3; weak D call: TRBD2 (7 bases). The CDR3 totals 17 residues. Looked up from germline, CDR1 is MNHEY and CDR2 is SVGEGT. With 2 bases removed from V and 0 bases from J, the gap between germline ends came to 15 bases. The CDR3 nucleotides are TGTGCCAGCAGTTACGCGGGGGCAGGACTTAGCACAGATACGCAGTATTTT. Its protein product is CASSYAGAGLSTDTQYF.

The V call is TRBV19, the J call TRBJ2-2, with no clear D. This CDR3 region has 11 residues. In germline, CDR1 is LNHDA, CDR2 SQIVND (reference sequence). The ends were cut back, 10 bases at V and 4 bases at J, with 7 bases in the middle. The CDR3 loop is CATQRTGELFF. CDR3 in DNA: TGTGCCACCCAACGCACCGGGGAGCTGTTTTTT. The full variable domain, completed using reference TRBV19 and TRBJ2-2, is DGGITQSPKYLFRKEGQNVTLSCEQNLNHDAMYWYRQDPGQGLRLIYYSQIVNDFQKGDIAEGYSVSREKKESFPLTVTSAQKNPTAFYLCATQRTGELFFGEGSRLTVL.

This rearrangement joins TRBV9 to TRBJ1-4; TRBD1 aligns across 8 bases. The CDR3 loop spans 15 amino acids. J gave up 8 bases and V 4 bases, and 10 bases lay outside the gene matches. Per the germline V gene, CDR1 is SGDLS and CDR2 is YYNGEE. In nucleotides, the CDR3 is TGTGCCAGCAGCTTAGGGACAGGCCAGGGGGAAAAACTGTTTTTT. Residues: CASSLGTGQGEKLFF.

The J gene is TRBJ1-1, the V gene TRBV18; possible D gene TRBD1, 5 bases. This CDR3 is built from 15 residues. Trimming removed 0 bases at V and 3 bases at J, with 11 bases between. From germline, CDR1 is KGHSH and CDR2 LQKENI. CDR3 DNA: TGTGCCAGCTCACCACCTGGCAGGGTGGACACTGAAGCTTTCTTT. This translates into CASSPPGRVDTEAFF.

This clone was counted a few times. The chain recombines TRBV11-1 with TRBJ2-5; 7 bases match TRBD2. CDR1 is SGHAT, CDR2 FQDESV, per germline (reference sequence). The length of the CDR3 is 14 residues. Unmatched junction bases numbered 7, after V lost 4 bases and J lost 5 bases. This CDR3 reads CASSSRGDGETQYF. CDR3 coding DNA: TGTGCCAGCAGCTCCCGGGGGGACGGGGAGACCCAGTACTTC.